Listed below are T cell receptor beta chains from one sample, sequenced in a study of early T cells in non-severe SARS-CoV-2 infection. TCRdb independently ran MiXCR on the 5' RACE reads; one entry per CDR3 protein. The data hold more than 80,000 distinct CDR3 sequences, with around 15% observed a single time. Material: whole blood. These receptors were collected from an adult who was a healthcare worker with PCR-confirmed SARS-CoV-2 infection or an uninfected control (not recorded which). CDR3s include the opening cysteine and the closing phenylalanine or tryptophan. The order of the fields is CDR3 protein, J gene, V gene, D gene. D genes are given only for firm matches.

cdr3_aa: CASSQDLGQPQHF
j_call: TRBJ1-5
v_call: TRBV3-1
d_call: -

cdr3_aa: CSVERAVGTEAFF
j_call: TRBJ1-1
v_call: TRBV29-1
d_call: -

cdr3_aa: CSARDRGYNQPQHF
j_call: TRBJ1-5
v_call: TRBV20-1
d_call: TRBD1

cdr3_aa: CASSLGDRPNYGYTF
j_call: TRBJ1-2
v_call: TRBV7-9
d_call: -

cdr3_aa: CASSQELGGSYEQYF
j_call: TRBJ2-7
v_call: TRBV4-3
d_call: TRBD2

cdr3_aa: CASSLSDPRGTNNEQFF
j_call: TRBJ2-1
v_call: TRBV7-2
d_call: -

cdr3_aa: CASSDTDTQYF
j_call: TRBJ2-3
v_call: TRBV5-1
d_call: -

cdr3_aa: CASSLLQLSGDTQYF
j_call: TRBJ2-3
v_call: TRBV5-1
d_call: -

cdr3_aa: CASSLALGGGRKRTSTDTQYF
j_call: TRBJ2-3
v_call: TRBV5-1
d_call: -

cdr3_aa: CATKTRFLSYEQYF
j_call: TRBJ2-7
v_call: TRBV6-5
d_call: -

cdr3_aa: CASSQTGTGSSGNTIYF
j_call: TRBJ1-3
v_call: TRBV7-8
d_call: TRBD1

cdr3_aa: CSAREQGLWNTEAFF
j_call: TRBJ1-1
v_call: TRBV20-1
d_call: TRBD1

cdr3_aa: CASSLALGGTDTQYF
j_call: TRBJ2-3
v_call: TRBV7-6
d_call: TRBD2

cdr3_aa: CASSWDSTGELFF
j_call: TRBJ2-2
v_call: TRBV5-5
d_call: TRBD1

cdr3_aa: CASSQQPGQLYGYTF
j_call: TRBJ1-2
v_call: TRBV3-1
d_call: TRBD1

cdr3_aa: CATWDGEKLFF
j_call: TRBJ1-4
v_call: TRBV25-1
d_call: -

cdr3_aa: CASTKLKDKLDGYTF
j_call: TRBJ1-2
v_call: TRBV19
d_call: -

cdr3_aa: CASSLAGTSDTQYF
j_call: TRBJ2-3
v_call: TRBV7-9
d_call: -

cdr3_aa: CSASNPTGPDTEAFF
j_call: TRBJ1-1
v_call: TRBV20-1
d_call: -

cdr3_aa: CASSKGDRYYEQYF
j_call: TRBJ2-7
v_call: TRBV21-1
d_call: -

cdr3_aa: CASSLGTGGGTEAFF
j_call: TRBJ1-1
v_call: TRBV5-1
d_call: TRBD1

cdr3_aa: CSVEKGTSGGYEQYF
j_call: TRBJ2-7
v_call: TRBV29-1
d_call: TRBD2

cdr3_aa: CASSIDPGQGAANQPQHF
j_call: TRBJ1-5
v_call: TRBV19
d_call: TRBD1

cdr3_aa: CASSLAHGGTDTQYF
j_call: TRBJ2-3
v_call: TRBV5-1
d_call: -

cdr3_aa: CASSLALAARSYNEQFF
j_call: TRBJ2-1
v_call: TRBV5-6
d_call: -